These T cell receptor beta chains were read from a single sample in a study of T-cell memory formation after mild COVID-19. One entry per CDR3 protein, called by TCRdb with MiXCR from the 5' RACE reads. The top ten hold under 30% of the sample, which has 30,000 to 35,000 distinct CDR3 sequences, under 8% seen once. Sequencing was performed on PBMCs or a T cell subset sorted from them (not recorded which). Receptors were obtained from a man younger than 35 who had mild COVID-19 (a few samples of this study predate the infection). Cell type and time point are not known. CDR3s include the opening cysteine and the closing phenylalanine or tryptophan. The order of the fields is CDR3 protein, CDR3 DNA, D gene, clone size, J gene, V gene. A D gene is named only where the DNA matches it firmly. For some rows the clone size is stated as once, few or many, or as a class when expanded; others skip it.

CAISGAGTGVRNSPLHF TGTGCCATCAGTGGGGCCGGGACAGGGGTGCGAAATTCACCCCTCCACTTT TRBD1 many TRBJ1-6 TRBV10-3
CASSGEGTGGTDTQYF TGTGCCAGCAGCGGGGAGGGGACAGGGGGGACAGATACGCAGTATTTT TRBD1 many TRBJ2-3 TRBV5-5
CASSSGTGGTGELFF TGTGCCAGCAGCTCCGGGACAGGGGGCACCGGGGAGCTGTTTTTT TRBD1 many TRBJ2-2 TRBV5-4
CASSLAGDLDTQYF TGTGCCAGCAGTTTAGCGGGGGACTTAGATACGCAGTATTTT . few TRBJ2-3 TRBV12-3/TRBV12-4
CASSPGLARSYNEQFF TGTGCCAGCAGCCCCGGACTAGCTAGGTCCTACAATGAGCAGTTCTTC TRBD2 many TRBJ2-1 TRBV6-2/TRBV6-3
CASSLWQGNNQPQHF TGTGCCAGCAGTTTATGGCAGGGAAACAATCAGCCCCAGCATTTT . few TRBJ1-5 TRBV12-3/TRBV12-4
CASSYSGGLTF TGTGCCAGCAGTTACTCAGGGGGTCTTACCTTC . few TRBJ1-2 TRBV6-2/TRBV6-3
CASSQGVRGLEQYF TGTGCCAGCAGCCAGGGGGTTCGGGGCCTCGAGCAGTACTTC . few TRBJ2-7 TRBV3-1
CASSQEGSSGANVLTF TGCGCCAGCAGCCAAGAAGGGAGCTCTGGGGCCAACGTCCTGACTTTC . many TRBJ2-6 TRBV4-3
CASSQSLNTEAFF TGTGCCAGCAGCCAGTCCCTGAACACTGAAGCTTTCTTT . few TRBJ1-1 TRBV11-2
CATSEWDRPIDQPQHF TGTGCCACCAGTGAGTGGGACAGACCTATCGATCAGCCCCAGCATTTT TRBD1 many TRBJ1-5 TRBV24-1
CASSLVRTDEQYF TGCGCCAGCAGCTTGGTTAGGACGGACGAGCAGTACTTC . . TRBJ2-7 TRBV5-1
CASSLSWRGSNTGELFF TGTGCCAGCAGCTTAAGCTGGAGAGGATCGAACACCGGGGAGCTGTTTTTT . many TRBJ2-2 TRBV5-5
CASSLAGQVTDGYTF TGTGCCAGCAGTTTAGCCGGACAGGTAACGGATGGCTACACCTTC TRBD1 . TRBJ1-2 TRBV28
CASSVATPGPYGYTF TGTGCCAGCAGCGTGGCCACCCCCGGGCCCTATGGCTACACCTTC . many TRBJ1-2 TRBV9
CASSQPGSDTQYF TGTGCCAGCAGCCAACCCGGATCAGATACGCAGTATTTT . many TRBJ2-3 TRBV4-2
CASSLTTSQETQYF TGTGCCAGCAGCTTAACGACTAGTCAAGAGACCCAGTACTTC . many TRBJ2-5 TRBV7-8
CAGTSSASSPLHF TGTGCCGGCACAAGCAGCGCTAGTTCACCCCTCCACTTT . many TRBJ1-6 TRBV6-1
CSGYKLMNTEAFF TGCAGCGGGTATAAGTTGATGAACACTGAAGCTTTCTTT . many TRBJ1-1 TRBV29-1
CASSPRGGSTDTQYF TGCGCCAGCAGCCCTAGGGGGGGTAGCACAGATACGCAGTATTTT . many TRBJ2-3 TRBV4-3
CASSLRLAGGIDEQFF TGTGCCAGCAGCCTGCGACTAGCGGGGGGAATTGATGAGCAGTTCTTC TRBD2 many TRBJ2-1 TRBV13
CASSLVEKLFF TGTGCCAGCAGCTTGGTCGAAAAACTGTTTTTT . . TRBJ1-4 TRBV5-5
CASSDRTGLNTEAFF TGTGCCAGCAGTGACCGGACAGGGCTGAACACTGAAGCTTTCTTT TRBD1 many TRBJ1-1 TRBV2
CASSPWTSSTDTQYF TGTGCCAGCAGCCCCTGGACTAGCAGCACAGATACGCAGTATTTT TRBD2 few TRBJ2-3 TRBV7-2
CASAPPGAINEQFF TGTGCCAGCGCCCCACCGGGGGCCATCAATGAGCAGTTCTTC . many TRBJ2-1 TRBV7-9
CASSFMGSNQPQHF TGTGCCAGCAGCTTCATGGGCTCGAATCAGCCCCAGCATTTT . many TRBJ1-5 TRBV7-2
CASNPGRQETQYF TGTGCCAGCAACCCAGGAAGACAAGAGACCCAGTACTTC . many TRBJ2-5 TRBV6-1
CASSLGIPGQANTEAFF TGCGCCAGCAGCCTAGGGATCCCCGGACAGGCGAACACTGAAGCTTTCTTT TRBD1 . TRBJ1-1 TRBV4-1
CASAAGGLNGYTF TGTGCCAGCGCGGCCGGGGGACTAAATGGCTACACCTTC . . TRBJ1-2 TRBV2
CASSLRGADYGYTF TGTGCCAGCAGCCTGCGGGGGGCGGACTATGGCTACACCTTC . few TRBJ1-2 TRBV5-4
CASSPDLGGVEKLFF TGCGCCAGCAGCCCGGATCTTGGCGGGGTTGAAAAACTGTTTTTT . many TRBJ1-4 TRBV4-3
CSAISGGHQETQYF TGCAGTGCTATTAGCGGGGGGCACCAAGAGACCCAGTACTTC TRBD2 . TRBJ2-5 TRBV20-1
CASSSQPVETQYF TGTGCCAGCAGCTCACAGCCGGTGGAGACCCAGTACTTC . many TRBJ2-5 TRBV11-2
CASSYNWDRGPYSYNEQFF TGTGCCAGCAGTTATAATTGGGACAGGGGGCCATACTCCTACAATGAGCAGTTCTTC TRBD1 many TRBJ2-1 TRBV6-2/TRBV6-3
CASSLNRGNTGELFF TGTGCCAGCAGCTTAAACCGAGGGAACACCGGGGAGCTGTTTTTT . many TRBJ2-2 TRBV7-2
CASSLGEQAGANVLTF TGCGCCAGCAGCTTGGGGGAACAGGCTGGGGCCAACGTCCTGACTTTC . few TRBJ2-6 TRBV5-1